Below, one T cell receptor (beta chain) is given with its context. The antigen is not known. Positively selected for CCR7, the CD45RO-negative cells used as naive CD8 cells excluded terminally differentiated effector memory CD45RA+ cells. Germline CDR1 reads SNHLY; CDR2 reads FYNNEI. This CDR3 spans 14 amino acids. Trimming removed 2 bases at V and 2 bases at J, with 9 bases between. This sample is part of a study of shared clonotypes between healthy human individuals. Original processing methods: Filtering differed since immunoSEQ provided only junctions, with no quality scores. The assay was immunoSEQ multiplex PCR, and TCRdb's table has in-frame clones only and misses some. V and J calls and clone size follow that table, whereas D and trimming were derived from the DNA. The sample consists of 760,000 or so clones, 96% of them appearing once. Study-level results: Larger richness was generally estimated for naive than memory subsets. Sharing across four donors was highest in naive CD4 (around 5%) and lowest in memory CD8 (0.4%). Generation probabilities of non-shared clonotypes were lower (relative to those shared by all four donors).

The receptor was isolated from a man aged 25-45 years in good health. The gene calls are TRBV2 and TRBJ1-2; D may be TRBD1 (5 bases). What was sequenced was naive CD8+ T cells sorted from blood. The CDR3 loop is CASSEWSGNYGYTF. The CDR3 DNA reads as TGTGCCAGCAGTGAATGGTCAGGGAACTATGGCTACACCTTC.